The 30 T cell receptor beta chains below all came from one sample that was sequenced in a study of blood T cell repertoires in COVID-19. The method was immunoSEQ multiplex PCR; TCRdb's version includes in-frame clones alone and lacks a portion of them. The sample includes about 190,000 clones, around 84% of them seen just once. Sequencing used PBMCs or T cells enriched from blood (not recorded which). The receptors come from a woman aged 25 to 39 who had recovered from COVID-19.

The chain carries TRBV20-1 and TRBJ1-3; D perhaps matches TRBD1 (6 bases). The V gene lost 3 bases and the J gene lost 3 bases, with 12 bases spanning the gap. CDR3 length: 14 amino acids. Germline V gene sequence: CDR1 DFQATT, CDR2 SNEGSKA (reference sequence). CDR3 sequence (DNA): TGCAGTGCTAGTGAACAGGGTGGTGGAAACACCATATATTTT. Protein: CSASEQGGGNTIYF.

The chain recombines TRBV5-4 with TRBJ1-6, with 9 nucleotides matching TRBD1. With V trimmed by 4 bases and J by 10 bases, 9 bases remained unmatched. The CDR3 sequence is 15 residues long. From germline, CDR1 is SGHNT and CDR2 YYREEE (reference sequence). The CDR3 DNA sequence: TGTGCCAGCAGCCGGCGACAGGGGGACCGCTCACCCCTCCACTTT. Its protein product is CASSRRQGDRSPLHF. The complete variable domain, with remaining parts taken from reference TRBV5-4 and TRBJ1-6, reads ETGVTQSPTHLIKTRGQQVTLRCSSQSGHNTVSWYQQALGQGPQFIFQYYREEENGRGNFPPRFSGLQFPNYSSELNVNALELDDSALYLCASSRRQGDRSPLHFGNGTRLTVT.

The genes are TRBV11-3 and TRBJ2-1; D remains ambiguous. This CDR3 region has 11 residues. Trimming removed 4 bases from V and 5 bases from J, with 3 bases in between. CDR1 SGHNT and CDR2 YENEEA come from the germline V gene. The CDR3 region is CASSSNNEQFF. CDR3 DNA: TGTGCCAGCAGCTCAAACAATGAGCAGTTCTTC.

This rearrangement joins TRBV5-4 to TRBJ1-1; 9 bases map to TRBD1. CDR1 and CDR2 from the germline V gene are SGHNT and YYREEE (reference sequence). Unmatched junction bases numbered 7, after V lost 0 bases and J lost 10 bases. The CDR3 is 14 residues long. This chain's CDR3 is CASSLDRGLVGAFF. The CDR3 coding sequence is TGTGCCAGCAGCTTGGACAGGGGGCTTGTTGGAGCTTTCTTT.

This clone was seen a handful of times. The chain couples TRBV19 to TRBJ2-2; D ambiguous. Germline V CDR1 and CDR2: LNHDA, SQIVND (reference sequence). The CDR3 extends over 15 amino acids. V lost 3 bases to trimming and J lost 0 bases, with 8 bases between them. This CDR3 reads CASSISPANTGELFF. The CDR3 DNA follows: TGTGCCAGTAGTATCTCCCCCGCGAACACCGGGGAGCTGTTTTTT. Using reference TRBV19 and TRBJ2-2 for the parts outside the CDR3, the full variable domain is DGGITQSPKYLFRKEGQNVTLSCEQNLNHDAMYWYRQDPGQGLRLIYYSQIVNDFQKGDIAEGYSVSREKKESFPLTVTSAQKNPTAFYLCASSISPANTGELFFGEGSRLTVL.

The chain employs TRBV5-1 and TRBJ1-2; 8 bases line up with TRBD1. CDR1 is SGHRS, CDR2 YFSETQ, per germline. This CDR3 has 15 amino acids. With 3 bases clipped from V and 2 bases from J, the junction kept 6 bases outside the gene matches. For the CDR3, the DNA is TGCGCCAGCAGCTGGGGGGGACAGGCCAACTATGGCTACACCTTC. Translation gives CASSWGGQANYGYTF.

This clone has just a few counts. The chain combines TRBV28 with TRBJ2-1; TRBD2 agrees at 10 bases. The CDR3 consists of 13 residues. The V gene end was trimmed by 7 bases and the J gene end by 8 bases; junction bases not matched to a gene: 5. Germline CDR1 reads MDHEN; CDR2 reads SYDVKM. As DNA, the CDR3 is TGTGCCAGCACCCTAGCGGGAGTCTATGAGCAGTTCTTC. Protein: CASTLAGVYEQFF.

This chain links TRBV18 with TRBJ1-2, with D possibly matching TRBD1 (6 bases). There are 14 residues in the CDR3. V lost 5 bases, J lost 4 bases, and 14 bases lay in between. Germline V gives CDR1 KGHSH, CDR2 LQKENI. This CDR3 reads CASSKNRDGYGYTF. DNA of the CDR3: TGTGCCAGCTCAAAGAACAGGGACGGCTATGGCTACACCTTC.

This clone was detected only a few times. The V and J genes are TRBV9 and TRBJ2-2; TRBD2 matches 8 bases. The germline gives CDR1 SGDLS, CDR2 YYNGEE. Trimming cost V 5 bases and J 0 bases; bases outside gene matches: 3. CDR3 length equals 15 residues. The CDR3 DNA is TGTGCCAGCAGACCTAGCGGGTCGAACACCGGGGAGCTGTTTTTT. Translating it yields CASRPSGSNTGELFF.

The rearrangement uses TRBV27 and TRBJ1-4; TRBD1 is a possible D gene (6 bases). The CDR3 is made up of 14 amino acids. V gave up 6 bases and J gave up 7 bases, with 15 bases separating them. Germline lookup yields CDR1 MNHEY and CDR2 SMNVEV (reference sequence). CDR3 loop: CASRLQGAAEKLFF. CDR3 DNA: TGTGCCAGCAGATTACAGGGTGCAGCTGAAAAACTGTTTTTT.

This chain connects TRBV19 to TRBJ1-1, with TRBD1 as a possible D gene (6 bases). This CDR3 is built from 15 residues. The V gene lost 5 bases and the J gene lost 4 bases, with 17 bases spanning the gap. The germline V gene encodes CDR1 LNHDA and CDR2 SQIVND (reference sequence). The CDR3, as DNA: TGTGCCAGTAGTTCTGGAGGACAGATGGGCACTGAAGCTTTCTTT. This codes for CASSSGGQMGTEAFF.

The chain combines TRBV7-3 with TRBJ1-4; TRBD1 is a possible D gene (6 bases). The CDR3 totals 15 residues. Per germline, CDR1 SGHTA and CDR2 FQGTGA. Trimming took 5 bases from V and 4 from J, leaving 14 bases between them. The DNA of the CDR3 is TGTGCCAGCAGCCCCGGACAGCGCCTTAATGAAAAACTGTTTTTT. The encoded protein is CASSPGQRLNEKLFF.

This chain joins TRBV11-1 and TRBJ1-2; 9 nucleotides align to TRBD1. CDR3 length equals 14 residues. V lost 5 bases to trimming and J lost 4 bases; unmatched junction nucleotides: 5. CDR1 is SGHAT and CDR2 is FQDESV in the germline V gene (reference sequence). The CDR3 nucleotides are TGTGCCAGCAGCCAGCGGGGACAGGGCTATGGCTACACCTTC. Protein product: CASSQRGQGYGYTF.

This chain uses TRBV3-1 (or the pseudogene TRBV3-2) with TRBJ1-5; TRBD1 is a possible D gene (5 bases). Per the germline V gene, CDR1 is LGHDT and CDR2 is YNNKEL (reference sequence). This CDR3 has 14 residues. V was trimmed by 1 base and J by 4 bases, leaving 8 bases between them. CDR3 coding DNA: TGTGCCAGCAGCCAAGTGCAGGGAAATCAGCCCCAGCATTTT. Protein sequence: CASSQVQGNQPQHF.

The chain employs TRBV7-2 and TRBJ1-4; TRBD1 aligns across 9 bases. CDR1 SGHTA and CDR2 FQGNSA come from the germline V gene. Germline trimming cut 2 bases from V and 7 bases from J; bases unmatched to any gene: 2. The CDR3 is 14 residues long. CDR3 sequence reads: CASSLRQGGEKLFF. Written as DNA, the CDR3 is TGTGCCAGCAGCTTAAGACAGGGGGGTGAAAAACTGTTTTTT.

Written as DNA, the CDR3 is TGCAGCGTTGGGAAAGGGGCTGGTAATGAAAAACTGTTTTTT. Translation gives CSVGKGAGNEKLFF. The rearrangement joins TRBV29-1 to TRBJ1-4; a weak D match, TRBD1 (5 bases). Trimming stripped 4 bases from V and 4 bases from J, with 13 bases between. The length of the CDR3 is 14 residues. Germline V gene data show CDR1 as SQVTM and CDR2 as ANQGSEA.

The chain is built from TRBV28 and TRBJ2-7; 9 bases line up with TRBD1. From germline, CDR1 is MDHEN and CDR2 SYDVKM. The CDR3 loop spans 17 amino acids. Losses at the gene ends were 5 bases for V and 0 bases for J; bases not matched to a gene: 11. CDR3 nucleotide sequence: TGTGCCAGCAGTCCCGCCCGTGTGACAGGGGGCTCCTACGAGCAGTACTTC. It specifies CASSPARVTGGSYEQYF.

This clone has a single count. V and J are TRBV30 and TRBJ2-5; the D gene is possibly TRBD2 (5 bases). The CDR3 spans 11 residues. The ends were cut back, 7 bases at V and 5 bases at J, with 11 bases in the middle. Germline V lookup: CDR1 GTSNPN, CDR2 SVGIG (reference sequence). The CDR3 region has the DNA TGTGCCTTAAGGAGAGGGGAGACCCAGTACTTC. It is translated as CALRRGETQYF.

This rearrangement joins TRBV5-1 to TRBJ1-1; a weak D match, TRBD1 (5 bases). The V end lost 1 base, the J end lost 14 bases, and 15 bases lay between the germline ends. CDR3 size: 12 residues. In germline, CDR1 is SGHRS, CDR2 YFSETQ. The DNA of the CDR3 is TGCGCCAGCAGCTTGTGGGGCAGGGCGGTCTTCTTT. It translates to CASSLWGRAVFF.

This clone was seen more than once but under ten times. The chain carries TRBV19 and TRBJ1-4; 9 bases are shared with TRBD1. The germline gives CDR1 LNHDA, CDR2 SQIVND (reference sequence). The CDR3 covers 15 residues. Trimming took 4 bases from V and 10 from J; bases not matched to a gene: 10. CDR3 nucleotides: TGTGCCAGTAGTACACAGGGGGCAGATGGCGGAAAACTGTTTTTT. Amino acid sequence: CASSTQGADGGKLFF. Looking up the rest from reference TRBV19 and TRBJ1-4 gives the full variable domain: DGGITQSPKYLFRKEGQNVTLSCEQNLNHDAMYWYRQDPGQGLRLIYYSQIVNDFQKGDIAEGYSVSREKKESFPLTVTSAQKNPTAFYLCASSTQGADGGKLFFGSGTQLSVL.

The V and J genes are TRBV3-1 (or the pseudogene TRBV3-2) and TRBJ1-3, with 8 bases that match TRBD1. The germline CDR1 and CDR2 sequences are LGHDT and YNNKEL (reference sequence). This CDR3 has 15 residues. V gave up 2 bases and J gave up 1 base; unmatched junction bases: 1. The CDR3 sequence is CASSQQGASGNTIYF. CDR3 nucleotides: TGTGCCAGCAGCCAACAGGGGGCGTCTGGAAACACCATATATTTT.

The chain has TRBV28 and TRBJ1-2; 9 nucleotides align to TRBD1. CDR1 and CDR2 (germline): MDHEN, SYDVKM. The CDR3 spans 15 residues. With V trimmed by 5 bases and J by 4 bases, 8 bases remained unmatched. The CDR3 nucleotides are TGTGCCAGCAGTCAAAAGGACAGGGGCGGCTATGGCTACACCTTC. Its translation: CASSQKDRGGYGYTF.

The CDR3 region is CASRGQGAVRTQYF. The CDR3 DNA reads as TGTGCCAGTCGAGGACAGGGGGCGGTGAGGACCCAGTACTTC. The V call is TRBV19, the J call TRBJ2-5; 11 positions match TRBD1. CDR1 is LNHDA and CDR2 is SQIVND in the germline V gene (reference sequence). This CDR3 comprises 14 residues. Unmatched junction bases numbered 9, after V lost 8 bases and J lost 7 bases.

This chain links TRBV5-1 with TRBJ1-1; no clear D gene. Per germline, CDR1 SGHRS and CDR2 YFSETQ. Trimming took off 6 bases at V and 4 bases at J, with 16 bases between the two ends. The CDR3 has 14 residues. CDR3 sequence (DNA): TGCGCCAGCATCTCGAGCATTCTTTCCACTGAAGCTTTCTTT. Amino acids: CASISSILSTEAFF.

The CDR3 nucleotides are TGTGCCAGCAGTCCGCCGGGGGGCTACACCATATATTTT. This gives the protein CASSPPGGYTIYF. The chain combines TRBV28 with TRBJ1-3; TRBD1 might be the D (6 bases). The CDR3 contains 13 residues. V lost 5 bases to trimming and J lost 8 bases, with 13 bases between them. CDR1 is MDHEN and CDR2 is SYDVKM in the germline V gene.

The rearrangement links TRBV6-6 to TRBJ1-5; TRBD1 matches at 7 bases. The CDR3 has 15 residues. Per germline, CDR1 MNHNY and CDR2 SVGAGI (reference sequence). Unmatched junction bases numbered 11, after V lost 6 bases and J lost 6 bases. DNA for the CDR3: TGTGCCAGCAGCCCCCCGGGACAGAGGTCTCAGCCCCAGCATTTT. This sequence encodes CASSPPGQRSQPQHF.

The rearrangement links TRBV7-2 to TRBJ2-3; 8 bases agree with TRBD2. Germline loops: CDR1 SGHTA, CDR2 FQGNSA. This CDR3 comprises 16 residues. V was pared by 3 bases and J by 1 base, with 6 bases of the junction left unmatched. The DNA of the CDR3 is TGTGCCAGCAGCTTTCATTCGCGGGGGGGCACAGATACGCAGTATTTT. Its translation is CASSFHSRGGTDTQYF.

This chain joins TRBV5-1 and TRBJ2-3; 13 bases agree with TRBD2. Looked up from germline, CDR1 is SGHRS and CDR2 is YFSETQ. V shed 3 bases and J 1 base; nucleotides not matched to a gene: 2. The CDR3 spans 16 residues. The CDR3 spells CASSYGLAGGTDTQYF. The CDR3 nucleotides are TGCGCCAGCAGCTACGGACTAGCGGGAGGCACAGATACGCAGTATTTT.

The chain joins TRBV7-2 to TRBJ2-2; TRBD1 matches at 9 bases. CDR1 SGHTA and CDR2 FQGNSA come from the germline V gene. Trimming removed 6 bases from V and 7 bases from J; junction bases left unmatched: 9. The CDR3 is 15 residues long. CDR3 sequence reads: CASSQQGALDGELFF. The CDR3 nucleotides read TGTGCCAGCAGTCAACAGGGGGCGCTTGACGGGGAGCTGTTTTTT.

The chain links TRBV27 to TRBJ2-3; the match to TRBD2 covers 13 bases. The CDR3 loop spans 15 amino acids. J lost 4 bases, V lost 6 bases, and 4 bases had no gene match. Germline V gene lookup returns CDR1 MNHEY and CDR2 SMNVEV (reference sequence). This chain's CDR3 is CASSGLAGVSDTQYF. Here the CDR3 DNA reads TGTGCCAGCAGCGGACTAGCGGGAGTGTCAGATACGCAGTATTTT.